The present T cell receptor beta chain was sequenced within a study of T cell repertoires in cytomegalovirus infection. The overall study: It can be stated that public TCR beta signatures indicated CMV infection as well as a matching HLA type.

The trim removed 1 base at V and 10 bases at J, leaving 7 bases unmatched. The V gene's germline CDR1 is SGHTA and CDR2 FQGNSA. The CDR3 spans 13 residues. TCRdb redid the calling of the reads with MiXCR, one entry per CDR3 protein. The sample has around 630,000 distinct CDR3 sequences; 20% to 30% are singletons. At least ten counts were recorded for this clonotype. This chain uses TRBV7-2 with TRBJ2-7; 7 bases agree with TRBD1. Sequenced material: CD8+ T cells from PBMCs. This sequence was found in a human donor in good health (CMV status not recorded). Some clones in this sample may be carry-over from other donors' samples. The CDR3 protein is CASSLGQGKEQYV. As DNA, the CDR3 is TGTGCCAGCAGCTTAGGACAGGGAAAGGAACAGTACGTC.